The clone carrying this T cell receptor beta chain was counted many times. Its target is not known. As to time point: newly diagnosed GD, antithyroid drugs for less than 3 months. Construction of the TCR library relied on RNA isolated from PBMCs. The V and J ends lost 6 bases and 4 bases, in that order; junction bases with no gene match: 8. Germline CDR1 and CDR2: DFQATT and SNEGSKA (reference sequence). The CDR3 has 13 residues. Library construction for TCR beta used iRepertoire HTBI primers and Arm-PCR of CDR3 regions. From the multiplex PCR reads, TCRdb called clonotypes with MiXCR, one entry per CDR3 protein. Found here are about 210,000 distinct CDR3 sequences, about 19% of them singletons; the top ten hold 10% to 15%. The entry originates in a study of regulatory T cells in long-lasting Graves disease. Whole-study results and caveats: When disease was persistent, TRBV28, TRBJ1-2 and TRBJ2-5 were the favored segments. TCR diversity was lower in persistent Graves' patients (versus newly diagnosed ones).

These same data were also listed under a study on T cells in Graves' hyperthyroidism and ophthalmopathy. Per that paper: A set of HTBI primers served as the primers for a first-round RT-PCR of the TCR CDR3. Ophthalmopathy stood apart from stable hyperthyroidism in a 13 V-J model.

The chain has TRBV20-1 and TRBJ1-1, with 7 bases fitting TRBD1. This receptor was taken from a woman aged 25 to 45 with Graves disease. The material was peripheral blood mononuclear cells (PBMCs), obtained at new diagnosis, from a patient treated with antithyroid drugs. The CDR3 here is CSARGGAGTEAFF. CDR3 sequence (DNA): TGCAGTGCCAGGGGGGGGGCGGGCACTGAAGCTTTCTTT.